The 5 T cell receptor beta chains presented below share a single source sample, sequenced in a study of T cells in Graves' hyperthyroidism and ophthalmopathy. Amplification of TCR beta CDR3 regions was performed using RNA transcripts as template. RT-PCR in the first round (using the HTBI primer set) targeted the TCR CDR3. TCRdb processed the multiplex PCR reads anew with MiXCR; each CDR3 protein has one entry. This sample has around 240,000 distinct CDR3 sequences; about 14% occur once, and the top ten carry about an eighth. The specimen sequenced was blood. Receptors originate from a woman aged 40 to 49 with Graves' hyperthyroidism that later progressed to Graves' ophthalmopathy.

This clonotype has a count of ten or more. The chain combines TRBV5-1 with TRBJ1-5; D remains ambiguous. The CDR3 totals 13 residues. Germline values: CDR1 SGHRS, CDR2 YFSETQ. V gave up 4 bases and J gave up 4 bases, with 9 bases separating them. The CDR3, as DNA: TGCGCCAGCAGCCACGGGGATAATCAGCCCCAGCATTTT. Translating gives CASSHGDNQPQHF.

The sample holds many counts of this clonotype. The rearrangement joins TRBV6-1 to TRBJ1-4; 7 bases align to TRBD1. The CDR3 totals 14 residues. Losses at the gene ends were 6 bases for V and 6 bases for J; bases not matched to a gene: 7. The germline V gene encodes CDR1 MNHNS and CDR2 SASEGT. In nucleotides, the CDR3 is TGTGCCAGCAGCTCCGGGACAGACTATGAAAAACTGTTTTTT. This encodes CASSSGTDYEKLFF.

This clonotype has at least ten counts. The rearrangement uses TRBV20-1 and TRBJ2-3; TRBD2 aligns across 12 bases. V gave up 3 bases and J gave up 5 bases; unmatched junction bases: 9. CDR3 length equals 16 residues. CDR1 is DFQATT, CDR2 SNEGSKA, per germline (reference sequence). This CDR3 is CSASPSSGGEGDTQYF. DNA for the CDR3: TGCAGTGCTAGTCCCTCTAGCGGGGGGGAAGGAGATACGCAGTATTTT.

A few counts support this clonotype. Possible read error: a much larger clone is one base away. The CDR3 DNA sequence: TGTGCCTGCAGTTTAGAGCGGGTTTACAATGAGCAGTTCTTC. This sequence encodes CACSLERVYNEQFF. The chain joins TRBV12-3 or TRBV12-4 to TRBJ2-1; the D gene is possibly TRBD2 (6 bases). The CDR3 sequence is 14 residues long.

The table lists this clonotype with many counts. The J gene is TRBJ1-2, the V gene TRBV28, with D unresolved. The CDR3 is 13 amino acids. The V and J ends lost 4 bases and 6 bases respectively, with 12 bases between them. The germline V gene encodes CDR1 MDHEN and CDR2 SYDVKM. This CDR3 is CASSYHPDNGYTF. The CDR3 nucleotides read TGTGCCAGCAGTTACCATCCCGACAATGGCTACACCTTC.